This TCR beta chain was sequenced during a study of T cells after yellow fever vaccination. Study as a whole: Any fraction with a low cell number was prepared using SMART-Seq v4 Ultra Low Input. Study-wide findings and caveats: Detected again after the booster were most primary-vaccination clones, at almost 97% CD4 and approximately 90% CD8. The study found a weaker secondary response that peaked faster, day 5 versus 15.

Template switching by 5'RACE produced TCR cDNA, adding a universal primer site and UMIs. TCRdb reprocessed the 5' RACE reads via MiXCR and lists one record per CDR3 protein. The profile shows 40,000 to 55,000 distinct CDR3 sequences, less than 8% of them singletons. Germline CDR1 reads PRHDT; CDR2 reads FYEKMQ (reference sequence). The germline V and J ends were trimmed by 5 bases and 7 bases, with 11 bases remaining between them. The CDR3 is 12 residues long. The source of this sequence is a man aged 18-30 years who received the YFV17D yellow fever vaccine. The sequencing here drew on CD8+ T cells not binding an NS4B(214-222) dextramer, sorted from PBMCs, taken more than 35 days after the first yellow fever vaccination. V and J are TRBV13 and TRBJ1-1, with D possibly matching TRBD1 (5 bases). The CDR3 loop is CASSQLGGEAFF. In DNA form, the CDR3 reads TGTGCCAGCAGCCAGCTCGGGGGTGAAGCTTTCTTT.